The present T cell receptor (beta chain) was sequenced within a study of neurological immune-mediated disorders. General observations from the study: Sharing of CDR3 amino acid sequences among expanded clones across subjects was absent, suggesting private repertoires in all groups. The greatest degree of TCR clonal expansion was observed in HTLV-1-associated myelopathy, with the lowest in multiple sclerosis, below that of healthy controls.

The CDR3 spans 17 residues. CDR1 is KGHSY, CDR2 FQNENV, per germline. V lost 8 bases to trimming and J lost 1 base; unmatched junction nucleotides: 13. A 10-nucleotide random UMI tagged transcripts in template-switch 5'RACE cDNA synthesis. The yield of each sequencing run was over 190 million TCR-beta sequences from 15-18 subjects. TCRdb recomputed calls from the 5' RACE reads with MiXCR, one row per CDR3 protein. Of around 130,000 distinct CDR3 sequences listed, more than 2.5% were seen once; the top ten hold 1% to 1.5%. This clonotype appeared many times. Its antigen is currently unknown. Sequenced: PBMCs. This receptor was taken from a woman aged 25 to 39 with multiple sclerosis. The chain combines TRBV16 with TRBJ2-7, with TRBD2 identical over 11 bases. CDR3 region: CASGGSSGLADSYEQYF. DNA of the CDR3: TGTGCCAGCGGGGGGTCGTCGGGACTAGCGGATTCCTACGAGCAGTACTTC.